These 23 T cell receptor beta chains were sequenced from one sample in a study of blood T cells in healthy people across ages. Together with a sample-barcoded 5' primer, a J-beta primer mix was included in a second PCR lasting roughly 6 to 12 cycles. TCRdb re-called the 5' RACE reads through MiXCR, storing one row per CDR3 protein. Here the sample spans about 640,000 distinct CDR3 sequences, 45% to 65% being singletons. Input material: blood. These receptors were obtained from a man aged 60-69 years in good health.

DNA for the CDR3: TGTGCCAGCAGCCAAGATGTAGGCAGGGACTATGGCTACACCTTC. It yields the protein CASSQDVGRDYGYTF. The chain links TRBV3-1 to TRBJ1-2, with D possibly being TRBD1 (5 bases). Germline loops: CDR1 LGHDT, CDR2 YNNKEL (reference sequence). V was shortened by 0 bases and J by 3 bases, with 11 bases between the two germline ends. The CDR3 is 15 residues long.

Written as DNA, the CDR3 is TGTGCCAGCAGCCAAGATCCCAAGAGGGGGAGGGATGAAAAACTGTTTTTT. Its protein is CASSQDPKRGRDEKLFF. The V gene is TRBV4-2, the J gene TRBJ1-4; D is perhaps TRBD1 (6 bases). The CDR3 length is 17 residues. Looked up from germline, CDR1 is LGHNA and CDR2 is YNFKEQ. Deletions cut 0 bases from V and 6 bases from J, with 17 bases between.

This clonotype was seen only a few times. The chain joins TRBV20-1 to TRBJ2-4; D may be TRBD2 (5 bases). The length of the CDR3 is 16 residues. CDR1 and CDR2 (germline): DFQATT, SNEGSKA (reference sequence). Deletions cut 0 bases from V and 0 bases from J, with 12 bases between. CDR3 loop: CSARDAGILAKNIQYF. The CDR3 bases are TGCAGTGCTAGAGATGCCGGGATTCTAGCCAAAAACATTCAGTACTTC.

This chain joins TRBV5-5 and TRBJ2-1, with 8 positions matching TRBD1. Unmatched junction bases numbered 3, after V lost 0 bases and J lost 4 bases. The CDR3 has 15 residues. Per the germline V gene, CDR1 is SGHKS and CDR2 is YYEKEE (reference sequence). CDR3 protein: CASSLDRGIYNEQFF. The CDR3 region has the DNA TGTGCCAGCAGCTTGGACAGGGGGATATACAATGAGCAGTTCTTC.

The chain recombines TRBV5-1 with TRBJ2-5; 9 bases fit TRBD1. CDR1 is SGHRS and CDR2 is YFSETQ in the germline V gene. The V gene end was trimmed by 1 base and the J gene end by 4 bases; junction bases not matched to a gene: 8. The CDR3 has 16 amino acids. CDR3 sequence reads: CASSLTQGAGGETQYF. As DNA, the CDR3 is TGCGCCAGCAGCTTGACACAGGGGGCCGGGGGAGAGACCCAGTACTTC.

The chain links TRBV20-1 to TRBJ2-3; TRBD1 aligns across 8 bases. CDR1 is DFQATT, CDR2 SNEGSKA, per germline (reference sequence). Trimming took 5 bases from V and 3 from J; bases not matched to a gene: 10. The CDR3 consists of 15 residues. The CDR3 sequence: CSAPQGQARTDTQYF. The CDR3 DNA sequence: TGCAGTGCTCCCCAGGGACAGGCACGGACAGATACGCAGTATTTT.

The rearrangement joins TRBV3-1 to TRBJ2-7; either TRBD1 or TRBD2 may supply D (5 bases each). Germline V CDR1 and CDR2: LGHDT, YNNKEL (reference sequence). V was clipped by 2 bases and J by 2 bases, with 10 bases between them. The CDR3 is 14 residues long. The CDR3 DNA sequence: TGTGCCAGCAGCCAAAGGGACGAGACCTACGAGCAGTACTTC. Translation gives CASSQRDETYEQYF.

The CDR3 region has the DNA TGTGCCAGCAGCCGGGGGAAAGACTATGGCTACACCTTC. This sequence encodes CASSRGKDYGYTF. The V gene is TRBV21-1, the J gene TRBJ1-2; TRBD1 is taken as the D call from the table, unchecked against the DNA. TRBV21-1 constitutes a pseudogene. The CDR3 consists of 13 residues.

This chain connects TRBV29-1 to TRBJ1-4, with a tentative D call TRBD1 (5 bases). CDR1 is SQVTM and CDR2 is ANQGSEA in the germline V gene. V was clipped by 3 bases and J by 5 bases, with 13 bases between them. CDR3 length equals 14 residues. CDR3 coding DNA: TGCAGCGTTGATGGGCAGGGAGCAAATGAAAAACTGTTTTTT. Its protein product is CSVDGQGANEKLFF.

The chain uses TRBV6-1 and TRBJ2-5, with D perhaps given as TRBD1 or TRBD2 (5 bases each). V was pared by 6 bases and J by 5 bases, with 16 bases between. The germline CDR1 and CDR2 sequences are MNHNS and SASEGT. This CDR3 has 14 residues. The CDR3 loop is CASSRGPTWETQYF. Written as DNA, the CDR3 is TGTGCCAGCAGCCGGGGACCTACCTGGGAGACCCAGTACTTC.

This clonotype was recorded once. The chain is built from TRBV5-1 and TRBJ2-1; TRBD2 matches 11 bases. V was clipped by 0 bases and J by 3 bases; unmatched bases: 5. The CDR3 consists of 17 residues. Germline CDR1 SGHRS, CDR2 YFSETQ. CDR3 region: CASSLVPSGGNYNEQFF. The CDR3 DNA sequence: TGCGCCAGCAGCTTGGTGCCTAGCGGGGGGAACTACAATGAGCAGTTCTTC.

This clonotype was found a few times. The V call is TRBV20-1, the J call TRBJ2-4; 14 bases line up with TRBD2. Germline-derived CDR1 and CDR2 are DFQATT and SNEGSKA (reference sequence). The CDR3 length is 15 residues. The V and J ends lost 0 bases and 7 bases, in that order; junction bases with no gene match: 2. Written as DNA, the CDR3 is TGCAGTGCTAGAGAGACTAGCGGGGGGGCCAACATTCAGTACTTC. It specifies CSARETSGGANIQYF.

The chain couples TRBV3-1 to TRBJ2-1; TRBD1 agrees at 7 bases. The CDR3 extends over 16 amino acids. With 1 base clipped from V and 13 bases from J, the junction kept 16 bases outside the gene matches. In germline, CDR1 is LGHDT, CDR2 YNNKEL (reference sequence). CDR3 coding DNA: TGTGCCAGCAGCCAAGCTCTCCAAACAGGGGACGGGACCCAGTTCTTC. It encodes CASSQALQTGDGTQFF.

The chain has TRBV2 and TRBJ1-2; TRBD1 might be the D (6 bases). Germline V gene lookup returns CDR1 SNHLY and CDR2 FYNNEI. V was clipped by 6 bases and J by 4 bases, with 12 bases between them. The CDR3 is 13 amino acids. The CDR3 spells CASRGDTSYGYTF. The CDR3 bases are TGTGCCAGCAGGGGGGACACCAGCTATGGCTACACCTTC.

Here the CDR3 DNA reads TGTGCCAGCAGCCAAGGGACAATTAATCAGCCCCAGCATTTT. Translated: CASSQGTINQPQHF. The V call is TRBV3-1, the J call TRBJ1-5; weak D call: TRBD1 (5 bases). Germline CDR1 and CDR2: LGHDT and YNNKEL (reference sequence). The CDR3 consists of 14 residues. V lost 1 base to trimming and J lost 4 bases, with 8 bases between them.

The V gene is TRBV5-1, the J gene TRBJ2-5; D uncertain. The germline V gene has CDR1 SGHRS and CDR2 YFSETQ. This CDR3 region has 12 residues. Trimming took 3 bases from V and 7 from J, leaving 10 bases between them. The CDR3 loop is CASSWVGGTQYF. CDR3 sequence (DNA): TGCGCCAGCAGCTGGGTCGGTGGGACCCAGTACTTC.

This clonotype was counted once. The chain joins TRBV5-1 to TRBJ1-2; TRBD1 agrees at 7 bases. The CDR3 is 15 residues long. The V segment lost 2 bases and the J segment 2 bases; nucleotides outside the gene matches: 6. Germline CDR1 reads SGHRS; CDR2 reads YFSETQ. CDR3 DNA sequence: TGCGCCAGCAGCTTTGGTCACAGGGGCAACTATGGCTACACCTTC. Residues: CASSFGHRGNYGYTF.

This sequence joins TRBV7-8 and TRBJ2-5, with 7 bases that match TRBD1. The CDR3 is 14 residues long. CDR1 is SGHVS, CDR2 FQNEAQ, per germline. The J segment lost 2 bases and the V segment lost 2 bases, leaving 2 bases of the junction unmatched. CDR3 coding DNA: TGTGCCAGCAGCTTAACGGGACAGCAAGAGACCCAGTACTTC. Residues: CASSLTGQQETQYF. The full variable domain, in which reference TRBV7-8 and TRBJ2-5 provide the parts outside the CDR3, is GAGVSQSPRYKVAKRGQDVALRCDPISGHVSLFWYQQALGQGPEFLTYFQNEAQLDKSGLPSDRFFAERPEGSVSTLKIQRTQQEDSAVYLCASSLTGQQETQYFGPGTRLLVL.

The chain employs TRBV9 and TRBJ2-5; 9 nucleotides line up with TRBD2. V was pared by 4 bases and J by 0 bases, with 10 bases of the junction left unmatched. This CDR3 spans 17 amino acids. Germline V CDR1 and CDR2: SGDLS, YYNGEE. The CDR3 sequence: CASSIDPAGGHQETQYF. The CDR3 DNA reads TGTGCCAGCAGCATAGACCCAGCGGGGGGCCACCAAGAGACCCAGTACTTC.

The chain carries TRBV6-6 and TRBJ2-5, with TRBD2 matching over 12 bases. CDR1 and CDR2 from the germline V gene are MNHNY and SVGAGI (reference sequence). V lost 3 bases and J lost 5; bases outside the gene matches: 10. CDR3 length: 17 residues. CDR3 sequence: CASSYRTSGAGAETQYF. Written as DNA, the CDR3 is TGTGCCAGCAGTTATCGGACTAGCGGGGCGGGGGCGGAGACCCAGTACTTC.

V is TRBV7-2 and J is TRBJ2-5; D remains unclear. V lost 1 base and J lost 3, with 12 bases in between. CDR1 SGHTA and CDR2 FQGNSA come from the germline V gene. The CDR3 runs 15 residues. In nucleotides, the CDR3 is TGTGCCAGCAGCTTAGACGCCAGGTCTAAAGAGACCCAGTACTTC. It is translated as CASSLDARSKETQYF.

This clonotype was seen a few times. The chain carries TRBV12-5 and TRBJ2-1, with 7 bases fitting TRBD1. Germline CDR1 reads LGHNT; CDR2 reads FRNRAP. The J segment lost 8 bases and the V segment lost 5 bases, leaving 3 bases of the junction unmatched. The CDR3 is 12 amino acids. The chain's CDR3 is CASGPDRDEQFF. In DNA form, the CDR3 reads TGTGCTAGTGGTCCAGACAGGGATGAGCAGTTCTTC.

This sequence joins TRBV4-1 and TRBJ2-3; D may be TRBD2 (6 bases). CDR1 and CDR2 (germline): MGHRA, YSYEKL. The CDR3 is 16 amino acids. Between the trimmed V and J ends, which lost 1 base and 1 base, there was a span of 12 bases. The CDR3 nucleotides are TGCGCCAGCAGCCAAGGCGCGGGACTGGGCACAGATACGCAGTATTTT. This gives the protein CASSQGAGLGTDTQYF.